This T cell receptor (beta chain) was observed in a study of blood T cell repertoires in COVID-19. Study background: Donors in Cohort 3 who had recovered were those with two negative PCRs, healthcare professional clearance, or resolution of their symptoms. The United States, Italy and Spain supplied acute and convalescent COVID-19 samples.

In the authors' workflow: Scientists estimated how many nucleated cells there were by amplifying reference gene primers. Data came from immunoSEQ multiplex PCR; TCRdb stores just in-frame clones and leaves some out. That table supplies the V and J calls and clone size; D and trimming were determined from the DNA. This sample has about 170,000 clones, with around 80% found just once. V was shortened by 0 bases and J by 1 base, with 11 bases between the two germline ends. This CDR3 is 15 amino acids long. Germline CDR1 is SGDLS and CDR2 is YYNGEE. This sequence originates from a woman between 65 and 79 years old in a cohort exposed to, infected with or recovered from COVID-19 (not recorded which). Specimen: PBMCs or T cells enriched from blood (not recorded which). V usage is TRBV9 and J usage is TRBJ2-7; possibly TRBD2 for D (6 bases). The CDR3 loop is CASSVDIGTSYEQYF. The DNA of the CDR3 is TGTGCCAGCAGCGTAGACATAGGGACTTCCTACGAGCAGTACTTC.